This T cell receptor (beta chain) was sequenced for a study of CD8 T cells in Susac syndrome. Trimming pared 5 bases from V and 3 bases from J, leaving 13 bases between. This CDR3 has 14 residues. The germline V gene encodes CDR1 MGHRA and CDR2 YSYEKL. Stable or active relapsing-remitting multiple sclerosis, untreated and meeting revised McDonald criteria, defined the controls. It was with random hexamers that about 0.45 to 1 ug RNA was reverse transcribed. TCRdb reprocessed the immunoSEQ multiplex PCR reads with MiXCR, giving one entry per CDR3 protein. The sample has around 300,000 distinct CDR3 sequences; around 89% are singletons.

The origin of this receptor is a human donor with multiple sclerosis. Material: CD8+ T cells from PBMCs. The gene calls are TRBV4-1 and TRBJ1-2; D remains unclear. This CDR3 is CASSEPLPDYGYTF. CDR3 nucleotides: TGCGCCAGCAGCGAACCCCTTCCTGACTATGGCTACACCTTC.